This is a list of T cell receptor beta chains from one sample in a study of T cell responses to AZD1222 COVID-19 vaccine. Measured with immunoSEQ multiplex PCR; TCRdb has only the in-frame clones, and not every one. The sample holds 150,000 to 200,000 clones; 90% to 95% are singletons and the top ten take 5.1%. Source: peripheral blood, taken 28 days after the second AZD1222 dose. The receptors were gathered from an adult who received the AZD1222 COVID-19 vaccine. The CDR3 runs from the conserved cysteine through the conserved F or W.

TRBJ2-2 | TRBV2 | 15 | CASSDTSGYTGELFF
TRBJ1-1 | TRBV27 | 14 | CASSFGQEGTEAFF
TRBJ2-1 | TRBV18 | 17 | CASSPPQRLAAYNEQFF
TRBJ1-1 | TRBV18 | 13 | CASSLQEEGEAFF
TRBJ1-2 | TRBV30 | 13 | CACPSPGGYGYTF
TRBJ2-1 | TRBV18 | 14 | CASSPPDSYNEQFF
TRBJ2-7 | TRBV7-2 | 16 | CASRGGALGNPYEQYF
TRBJ2-1 | TRBV7-2 | 15 | CASSLDAGPYNEQFF
TRBJ2-3 | TRBV7-9 | 15 | CASSLGSGGTDTQYF
TRBJ1-3 | TRBV30 | 13 | CACHDSYGNTIYF
TRBJ2-2 | TRBV21-1 | 18 | CASRLVRPKQGSAGELFF
TRBJ2-7 | TRBV29-1 | 14 | CSVVSTEAPYEQYF
TRBJ1-5 | TRBV28 | 16 | CASTPPGQGLNQPQHF
TRBJ2-1 | TRBV18 | 17 | CASSKRGGLSSYNEQFF
TRBJ1-3 | TRBV18 | 13 | CASYKGSGNTIYF
TRBJ2-5 | TRBV7-7 | 15 | CASSRMGAGQETQYF
TRBJ1-2 | TRBV19 | 15 | CASSHPGQSNYGYTF
TRBJ2-5 | TRBV30 | 15 | CAWSVQRGHQETQYF
TRBJ2-3 | TRBV11-3 | 19 | CASSLWWLAGGRMADTQYF
TRBJ2-7 | TRBV4-3 | 13 | CASSQGDNYEQYF
TRBJ1-2 | TRBV27 | 18 | CASSLRGDRDKSNYGYTF
TRBJ1-2 | TRBV18 | 13 | CASSPGENYGYTF
TRBJ2-7 | TRBV3-1/TRBV3-2 | 13 | CASSRQDLYEQYF
TRBJ1-3 | TRBV5-1 | 15 | CASSFSTDAINTIYF
TRBJ2-3 | TRBV4-1 | 16 | CASSQGVATSTDTQYF
TRBJ2-2 | TRBV5-1 | 15 | CASRPGLGRTGELFF
TRBJ1-2 | TRBV29-1 | 14 | CSVDLRRYPYGYTF
TRBJ1-1 | TRBV12-3/TRBV12-4 | 11 | CASSVNTEAFF
TRBJ2-1 | TRBV13 | 17 | CASSSPGGGSGRNEQFF